This T cell receptor (beta chain) appears in the sequencing data of a study of blood T cell repertoires in COVID-19. Study details: Acute and convalescent COVID-19 samples came from the United States, Italy and Spain. PBMCs, B-cell-depleted T cells, or T cells provided the cDNA or gDNA that made up the material.

Produced via immunoSEQ multiplex PCR; TCRdb's table is partial and in-frame only. Of approximately 110,000 clones in the sample, around 88% are singletons; the top ten hold roughly 5.4%. Trimming cost V 0 bases and J 4 bases, with 16 bases left between them. There are 17 residues in the CDR3. CDR1 is LGHNA, CDR2 YSLEER, per germline. The source material was peripheral blood. This TCR was recovered from a human donor in a cohort sampled during active COVID-19. This chain links TRBV4-3 with TRBJ2-1; perhaps TRBD2 as D (6 bases). CDR3 residues: CASSQEYGSLLYNEQFF. CDR3 sequence (DNA): TGCGCCAGCAGCCAAGAGTACGGGAGTCTCCTTTACAATGAGCAGTTCTTC.